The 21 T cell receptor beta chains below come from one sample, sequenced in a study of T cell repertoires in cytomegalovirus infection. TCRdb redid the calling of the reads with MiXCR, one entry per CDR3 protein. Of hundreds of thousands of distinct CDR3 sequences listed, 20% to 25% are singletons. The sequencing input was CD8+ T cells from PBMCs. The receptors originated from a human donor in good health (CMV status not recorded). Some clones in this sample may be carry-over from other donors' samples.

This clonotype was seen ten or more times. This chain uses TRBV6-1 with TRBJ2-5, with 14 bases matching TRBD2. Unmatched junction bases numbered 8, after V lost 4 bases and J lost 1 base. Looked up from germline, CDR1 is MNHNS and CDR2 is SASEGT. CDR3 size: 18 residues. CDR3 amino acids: CASSAWTSGGSLQETQYF. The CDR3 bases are TGTGCCAGCAGTGCTTGGACTAGCGGGGGGTCCCTCCAAGAGACCCAGTACTTC.

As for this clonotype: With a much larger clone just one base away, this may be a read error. CDR3 loop: CASSFLFGGCNESGGYTF. CDR3 nucleotides: TGTGCCAGCAGCTTTCTGTTCGGGGGTTGTAATGAATCTGGCGGCTACACCTTC. The chain employs TRBV7-2 and TRBJ1-2, with D maybe TRBD1 (5 bases). V lost 3 bases, J lost 8 bases, and 28 bases lay in between. Germline V lookup: CDR1 SGHTA, CDR2 FQGNSA. The CDR3 runs 18 residues.

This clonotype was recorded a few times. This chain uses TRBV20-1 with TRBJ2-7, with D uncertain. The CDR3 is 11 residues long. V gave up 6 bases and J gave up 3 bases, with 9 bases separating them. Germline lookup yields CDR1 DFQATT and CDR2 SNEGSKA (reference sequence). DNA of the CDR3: TGCAGTGCCCCCCTGAGCTACGAGCAGTACTTC. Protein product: CSAPLSYEQYF.

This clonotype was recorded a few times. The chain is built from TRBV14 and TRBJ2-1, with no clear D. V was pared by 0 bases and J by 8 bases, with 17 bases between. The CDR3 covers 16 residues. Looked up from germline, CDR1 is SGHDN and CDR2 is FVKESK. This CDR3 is CASSQEEAVPGHEQFF. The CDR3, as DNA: TGTGCCAGCAGCCAAGAAGAGGCAGTCCCCGGCCATGAGCAGTTCTTC.

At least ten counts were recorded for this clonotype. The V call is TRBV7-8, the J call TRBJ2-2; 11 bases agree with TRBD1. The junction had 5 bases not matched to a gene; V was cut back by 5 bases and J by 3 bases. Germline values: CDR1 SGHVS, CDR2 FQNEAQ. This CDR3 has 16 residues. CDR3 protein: CASSARDRGYTGELFF. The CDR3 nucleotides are TGTGCCAGCAGCGCCCGGGACAGGGGGTACACCGGGGAGCTGTTTTTT.

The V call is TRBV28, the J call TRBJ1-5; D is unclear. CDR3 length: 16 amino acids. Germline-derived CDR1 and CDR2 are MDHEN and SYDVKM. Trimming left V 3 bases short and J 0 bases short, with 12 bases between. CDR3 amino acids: CASSLRAGPSNQPQHF. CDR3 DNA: TGTGCCAGCAGTTTGAGGGCAGGACCTAGCAATCAGCCCCAGCATTTT.

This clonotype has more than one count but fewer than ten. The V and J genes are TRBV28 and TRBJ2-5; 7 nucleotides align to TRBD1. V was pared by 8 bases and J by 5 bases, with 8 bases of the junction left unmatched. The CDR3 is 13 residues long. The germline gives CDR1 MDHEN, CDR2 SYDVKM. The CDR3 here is CASDNRGEETQYF. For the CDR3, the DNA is TGTGCCAGCGATAACAGGGGAGAGGAGACCCAGTACTTC.

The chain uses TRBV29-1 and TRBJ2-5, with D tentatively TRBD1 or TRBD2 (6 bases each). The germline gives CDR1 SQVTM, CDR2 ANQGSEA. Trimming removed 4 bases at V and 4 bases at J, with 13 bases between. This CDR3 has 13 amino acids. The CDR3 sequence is CSVGGGRGETQYF. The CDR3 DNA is TGCAGCGTTGGTGGGGGGCGCGGAGAGACCCAGTACTTC.

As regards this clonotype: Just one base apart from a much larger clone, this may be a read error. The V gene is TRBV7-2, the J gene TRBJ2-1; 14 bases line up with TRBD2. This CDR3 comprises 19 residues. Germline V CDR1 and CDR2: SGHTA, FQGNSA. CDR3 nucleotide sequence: TGTTCCAGCAGCTTAGCGACCTGGACTAGCGGGGGGCTTTTAGATGAGCAGTTCTTC. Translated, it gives CSSSLATWTSGGLLDEQFF.

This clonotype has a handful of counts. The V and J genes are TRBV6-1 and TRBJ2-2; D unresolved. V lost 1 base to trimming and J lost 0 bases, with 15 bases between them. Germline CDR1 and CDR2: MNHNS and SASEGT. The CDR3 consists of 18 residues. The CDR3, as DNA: TGTGCCAGCAGTGAAGTTGAGGTTGCCATTACGAACACCGGGGAGCTGTTTTTT. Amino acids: CASSEVEVAITNTGELFF.

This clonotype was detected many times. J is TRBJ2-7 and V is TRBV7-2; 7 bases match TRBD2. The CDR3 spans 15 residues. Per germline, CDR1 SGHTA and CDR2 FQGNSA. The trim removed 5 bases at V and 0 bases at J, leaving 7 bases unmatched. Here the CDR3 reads CASSGGGLSSYEQYV. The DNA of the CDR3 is TGTGCCAGCAGCGGGGGGGGTCTGAGCTCCTACGAGCAGTACGTC.

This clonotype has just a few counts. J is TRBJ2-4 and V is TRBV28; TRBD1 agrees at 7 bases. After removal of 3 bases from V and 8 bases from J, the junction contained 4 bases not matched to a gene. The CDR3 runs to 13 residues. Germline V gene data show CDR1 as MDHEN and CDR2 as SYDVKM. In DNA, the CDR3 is TGTGCCAGCAGTTTGGACAGGTGGGACATTCAGTACTTC. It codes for CASSLDRWDIQYF.

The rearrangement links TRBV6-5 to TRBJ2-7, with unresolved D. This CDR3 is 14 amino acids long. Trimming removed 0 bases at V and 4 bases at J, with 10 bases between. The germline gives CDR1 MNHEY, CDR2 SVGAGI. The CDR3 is CASSYSKEWYEQYV. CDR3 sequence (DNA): TGTGCCAGCAGTTACTCTAAAGAATGGTACGAGCAGTACGTC.

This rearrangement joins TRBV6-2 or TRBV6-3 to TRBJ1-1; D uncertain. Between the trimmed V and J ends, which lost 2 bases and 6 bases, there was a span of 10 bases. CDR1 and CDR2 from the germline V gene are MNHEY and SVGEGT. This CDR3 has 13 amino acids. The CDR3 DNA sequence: TGTGCCAGCAGTTACCTATGGTACCCTGAAGCTTTCTTT. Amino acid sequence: CASSYLWYPEAFF.

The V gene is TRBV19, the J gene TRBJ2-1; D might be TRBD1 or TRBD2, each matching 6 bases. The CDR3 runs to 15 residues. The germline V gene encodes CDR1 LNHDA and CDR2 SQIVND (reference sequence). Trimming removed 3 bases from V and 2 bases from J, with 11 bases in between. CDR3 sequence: CASSMGGPAYNEQFF. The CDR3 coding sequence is TGTGCCAGTAGTATGGGGGGCCCCGCCTACAATGAGCAGTTCTTC.

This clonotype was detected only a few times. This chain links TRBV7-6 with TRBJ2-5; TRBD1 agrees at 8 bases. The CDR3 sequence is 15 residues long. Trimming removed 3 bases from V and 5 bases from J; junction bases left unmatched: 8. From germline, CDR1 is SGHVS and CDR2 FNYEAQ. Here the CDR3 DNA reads TGTGCCAGCAGCTTCGACAGGGGAGTCGGGGAGACCCAGTACTTC. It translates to CASSFDRGVGETQYF.

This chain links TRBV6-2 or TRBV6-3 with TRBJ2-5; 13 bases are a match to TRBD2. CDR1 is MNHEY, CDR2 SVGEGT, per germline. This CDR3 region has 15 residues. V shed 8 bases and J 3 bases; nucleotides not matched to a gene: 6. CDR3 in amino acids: CASEVGLAGKETQYF. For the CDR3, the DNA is TGTGCCAGCGAAGTGGGACTAGCGGGGAAAGAGACCCAGTACTTC.

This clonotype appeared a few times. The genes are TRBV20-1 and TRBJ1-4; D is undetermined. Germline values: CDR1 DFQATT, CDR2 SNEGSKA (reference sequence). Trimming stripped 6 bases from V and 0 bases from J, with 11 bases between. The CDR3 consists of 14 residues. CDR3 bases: TGCAGTGCCGTCCTAATTGCAACTAATGAAAAACTGTTTTTT. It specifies CSAVLIATNEKLFF.

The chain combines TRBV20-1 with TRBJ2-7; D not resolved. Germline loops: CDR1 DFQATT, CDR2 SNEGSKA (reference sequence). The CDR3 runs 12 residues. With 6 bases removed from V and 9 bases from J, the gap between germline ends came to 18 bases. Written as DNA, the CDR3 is TGCAGTGCGCCCTACCTAAACCGCGGGCAGTACTTC. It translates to CSAPYLNRGQYF.

CDR3 region: CASSQGAFTEAFF. DNA of the CDR3: TGTGCCAGCTCTCAGGGGGCCTTCACTGAAGCTTTCTTT. V gene TRBV6-5 combines with J gene TRBJ1-1; the match to TRBD1 covers 8 bases. Germline trimming cut 8 bases from V and 4 bases from J; bases unmatched to any gene: 6. There are 13 residues in the CDR3. The germline V gene has CDR1 MNHEY and CDR2 SVGAGI.

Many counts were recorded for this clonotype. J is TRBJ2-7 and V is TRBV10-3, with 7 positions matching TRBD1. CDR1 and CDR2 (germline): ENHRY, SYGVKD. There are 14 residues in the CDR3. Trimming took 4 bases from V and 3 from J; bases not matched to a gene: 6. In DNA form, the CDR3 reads TGTGCCATCAGTGTTGGGACAGAAGGCTACGAGCAGTACTTC. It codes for CAISVGTEGYEQYF.